Each of the 24 T cell receptor beta chains below was sequenced from the same sample in a study of Ad26.COV2.S vaccination and SARS-CoV-2 variants. This sample's treatment: 15 to 20 received Ad26.COV2.S at low or high dose, single or two shots; 5 received placebo; per-sample allocation not given. Specimen acquisition occurred on day 63 following the initial vaccine or placebo injection. The table came from immunoSEQ multiplex PCR; TCRdb's copy has only in-frame clones and leaves some out. The repertoire holds fewer than 800,000 clones, with roughly 90% as singletons. The sample in question was peripheral blood, obtained in a trial of Ad26.COV2.S vaccine versus placebo. These receptors came from a person aged 18-60 years who received the Ad26.COV2.S COVID-19 vaccine or a placebo.

The J gene is TRBJ2-7, the V gene TRBV9; 8 nucleotides line up with TRBD2. Germline CDR1 reads SGDLS; CDR2 reads YYNGEE. The CDR3 has 15 amino acids. V lost 4 bases to trimming and J lost 2 bases; unmatched junction nucleotides: 8. The CDR3 region is CASSPRAGGAYEQYF. CDR3 bases: TGTGCCAGCAGCCCGCGGGCGGGAGGCGCCTACGAGCAGTACTTC.

As concerns this clone: Other DNA sequences of this sample code for an identical CDR3. The CDR3: CASRGDTYEQYF. In DNA form, the CDR3 reads TGTGCCAGCAGAGGGGACACCTACGAGCAGTACTTC. This rearrangement joins TRBV2 to TRBJ2-7; tentative D call: TRBD1 (6 bases). CDR1 and CDR2 from the germline V gene are SNHLY and FYNNEI. The CDR3 loop spans 12 amino acids. The V end was cut by 6 bases, the J end by 2 bases, with 8 bases between.

The V and J genes are TRBV27 and TRBJ2-2; D ambiguous. V was trimmed by 2 bases and J by 0 bases, leaving 10 bases between them. This CDR3 region has 16 residues. The germline gives CDR1 MNHEY, CDR2 SMNVEV (reference sequence). The CDR3 DNA follows: TGTGCCAGCAGTTTAGAAAGAAGTACGAACACCGGGGAGCTGTTTTTT. Protein: CASSLERSTNTGELFF.

J is TRBJ2-5 and V is TRBV5-4, with D uncertain. V gave up 0 bases and J gave up 1 base, with 10 bases separating them. Germline CDR1 and CDR2: SGHNT and YYREEE (reference sequence). CDR3 size: 15 residues. The CDR3 region is CASSLGSGLQETQYF. Written as DNA, the CDR3 is TGTGCCAGCAGCTTGGGGTCAGGCCTCCAAGAGACCCAGTACTTC.

This clone turned up a few times. This rearrangement joins TRBV11-2 to TRBJ2-7; tentative D call: TRBD2 (5 bases). Trimming removed 0 bases from V and 7 bases from J, with 16 bases in between. Per the germline V gene, CDR1 is SGHAT and CDR2 is FQNNGV. This CDR3 has 15 amino acids. This chain's CDR3 is CASSLERSGTVEQYF. CDR3 in DNA: TGTGCCAGCAGCTTAGAAAGGAGCGGTACGGTTGAGCAGTACTTC. The full variable domain, rest sourced from reference TRBV11-2 and TRBJ2-7, is EAGVAQSPRYKIIEKRQSVAFWCNPISGHATLYWYQQILGQGPKLLIQFQNNGVVDDSQLPKDRFSAERLKGVDSTLKIQPAKLEDSAVYLCASSLERSGTVEQYFGPGTRLTVT.

The chain carries TRBV27 and TRBJ1-5; 9 bases are a match to TRBD1. Unmatched junction bases numbered 7, after V lost 4 bases and J lost 0 bases. The germline V gene has CDR1 MNHEY and CDR2 SMNVEV (reference sequence). This CDR3 is built from 17 residues. In nucleotides, the CDR3 is TGTGCCAGCAGTTCTGGGACAGGGAGACCTAGCAATCAGCCCCAGCATTTT. Translation gives CASSSGTGRPSNQPQHF.

The gene calls are TRBV5-1 and TRBJ1-5; no firm D call. This CDR3 region has 15 residues. V was shortened by 0 bases and J by 4 bases, with 11 bases between the two germline ends. CDR1 and CDR2 from the germline V gene are SGHRS and YFSETQ. As DNA, the CDR3 is TGCGCCAGCAGCTTGGGGGAAGCTGGTAATCAGCCCCAGCATTTT. It specifies CASSLGEAGNQPQHF.

The chain couples TRBV10-1 to TRBJ1-5; D is ambiguous. CDR1 WNHNN and CDR2 SYGVQD come from the germline V gene (reference sequence). CDR3 length: 10 amino acids. CDR3 in amino acids: CARSNQPQHF. In DNA, the CDR3 is TGCGCTCGTAGCAATCAGCCCCAGCATTTT.

This clone is a singleton in its sample. Within the sample, other DNA sequences also encode this same CDR3. The genes are TRBV29-1 and TRBJ2-7; the match to TRBD2 covers 9 bases. After removal of 4 bases from V and 4 bases from J, the junction contained 5 bases not matched to a gene. Germline V gene lookup returns CDR1 SQVTM and CDR2 ANQGSEA. The CDR3 extends over 13 amino acids. CDR3 loop: CSVGAGGPYEQYF. The CDR3 region has the DNA TGCAGCGTTGGGGCGGGAGGGCCGTACGAGCAGTACTTC.

J is TRBJ1-3 and V is TRBV5-6, with TRBD1 identical over 8 bases. Germline CDR1 and CDR2: SGHDT and YYEEEE. The J segment lost 0 bases and the V segment lost 4 bases, leaving 3 bases of the junction unmatched. The CDR3 is 15 residues long. In DNA form, the CDR3 reads TGTGCCAGCAGCCTGGGACAGGCCTCTGGAAACACCATATATTTT. Protein sequence: CASSLGQASGNTIYF.

The chain uses TRBV18 and TRBJ2-7, with D maybe TRBD2 (7 bases). V was shortened by 3 bases and J by 2 bases, with 11 bases between the two germline ends. CDR3 size: 14 residues. In germline, CDR1 is KGHSH, CDR2 LQKENI. CDR3: CASSPVGGPYEQYF. In DNA, the CDR3 is TGTGCCAGCTCACCGGTCGGGGGGCCCTACGAGCAGTACTTC.

This chain joins TRBV7-9 and TRBJ1-5, with a weak D call TRBD1 (5 bases). This CDR3 region has 13 residues. Germline V CDR1 and CDR2: SEHNR, FQNEAQ (reference sequence). Deletions cut 7 bases from V and 4 bases from J, with 11 bases between. The DNA for the CDR3 is TGTGCCAGCACCAAGGAGGGGAATCAGCCCCAGCATTTT. Translating gives CASTKEGNQPQHF. The full variable domain, with the rest looked up from reference TRBV7-9 and TRBJ1-5, is DTGVSQNPRHKITKRGQNVTFRCDPISEHNRLYWYRQTLGQGPEFLTYFQNEAQLEKSRLLSDRFSAERPKGSFSTLEIQRTEQGDSAMYLCASTKEGNQPQHFGDGTRLSIL.

The rearrangement uses TRBV7-2 and TRBJ1-5; D may be TRBD1 (6 bases). The CDR3 totals 16 residues. The V end was cut by 1 base, the J end by 0 bases, with 10 bases between. The germline V gene encodes CDR1 SGHTA and CDR2 FQGNSA. The CDR3 sequence is CASSLDRAYSNQPQHF. The CDR3 nucleotides are TGTGCCAGCAGCTTAGACAGGGCCTATAGCAATCAGCCCCAGCATTTT.

This clone was recorded once. The chain recombines TRBV30 with TRBJ2-1, with 13 bases that match TRBD2. The germline V gene encodes CDR1 GTSNPN and CDR2 SVGIG (reference sequence). The CDR3 has 17 amino acids. The J segment lost 4 bases and the V segment lost 0 bases, leaving 6 bases of the junction unmatched. The CDR3 reads CAWSVRGLAGWYNEQFF. In DNA form, the CDR3 reads TGTGCCTGGAGTGTACGGGGACTAGCGGGGTGGTACAATGAGCAGTTCTTC. Using reference TRBV30 and TRBJ2-1 for the parts outside the CDR3, the full variable domain is SQTIHQWPATLVQPVGSPLSLECTVEGTSNPNLYWYRQAAGRGLQLLFYSVGIGQISSEVPQNLSASRPQDRQFILSSKKLLLSDSGFYLCAWSVRGLAGWYNEQFFGPGTRLTVL.

The chain is built from TRBV21-1 and TRBJ2-1; the tabulated D call, TRBD2, remains unverified against the DNA. TRBV21-1 is designated a pseudogene. CDR3 size: 16 residues. The CDR3 loop is CASSPRTGGPYNEQFF. The DNA for the CDR3 is TGTGCCAGCAGTCCCAGGACGGGGGGGCCTTACAATGAGCAGTTCTTC.

V is TRBV4-3 and J is TRBJ2-2, with 9 nucleotides matching TRBD1. The CDR3 length is 17 residues. CDR1 is LGHNA and CDR2 is YSLEER in the germline V gene. The V and J ends lost 0 bases and 4 bases, in that order; junction bases with no gene match: 6. CDR3 in DNA: TGCGCCAGCAGCCAAGATTGGGGGACAGGGTTCACCGGGGAGCTGTTTTTT. It codes for CASSQDWGTGFTGELFF.

J is TRBJ1-1 and V is TRBV7-2; D not certain. Trimming took 0 bases from V and 2 from J, leaving 10 bases between them. This CDR3 is built from 15 residues. The germline CDR1 and CDR2 sequences are SGHTA and FQGNSA. The CDR3 spells CASSLAVRTNTEAFF. CDR3 bases: TGTGCCAGCAGCTTAGCAGTCAGAACAAACACTGAAGCTTTCTTT.

The chain is built from TRBV30 and TRBJ1-4; no reliable D call. CDR1 and CDR2 (germline): GTSNPN, SVGIG (reference sequence). This CDR3 spans 13 amino acids. With 3 bases removed from V and 8 bases from J, the gap between germline ends came to 13 bases. The DNA for the CDR3 is TGTGCCTGGAGCGAACGGAGGAGGGAAAAACTGTTTTTT. This gives the protein CAWSERRREKLFF. The full variable domain, completed using reference TRBV30 and TRBJ1-4, is SQTIHQWPATLVQPVGSPLSLECTVEGTSNPNLYWYRQAAGRGLQLLFYSVGIGQISSEVPQNLSASRPQDRQFILSSKKLLLSDSGFYLCAWSERRREKLFFGSGTQLSVL.

The rearrangement joins TRBV5-1 to TRBJ2-2; no clear D. This CDR3 is 14 amino acids long. Germline V CDR1 and CDR2: SGHRS, YFSETQ. Trimming cost V 2 bases and J 2 bases, with 7 bases left between them. The CDR3 region has the DNA TGCGCCAGCAGCTTCGGACCAAACACCGGGGAGCTGTTTTTT. It is translated as CASSFGPNTGELFF.

The genes are TRBV30 and TRBJ2-1; D is ambiguous. This CDR3 comprises 11 residues. V was cut by 0 bases and J by 6 bases, with 3 bases left in between. Germline CDR1 and CDR2: GTSNPN and SVGIG (reference sequence). CDR3 DNA: TGTGCCTGGAGTGTAACCAATGAGCAGTTCTTC. This codes for CAWSVTNEQFF. The full variable domain, completed using reference TRBV30 and TRBJ2-1, is SQTIHQWPATLVQPVGSPLSLECTVEGTSNPNLYWYRQAAGRGLQLLFYSVGIGQISSEVPQNLSASRPQDRQFILSSKKLLLSDSGFYLCAWSVTNEQFFGPGTRLTVL.

This clone was seen a single time. V and J are TRBV12-3 or TRBV12-4 and TRBJ2-3; D is ambiguous. The CDR3 contains 13 residues. The V and J ends lost 6 bases and 1 base respectively, with 8 bases between them. Here the CDR3 reads CASSPRGTDTQYF. The DNA for the CDR3 is TGTGCCAGCAGCCCCCGGGGCACAGATACGCAGTATTTT.

This clone was seen just once. J is TRBJ2-7 and V is TRBV5-6; 8 nucleotides match TRBD1. Germline CDR1 is SGHDT and CDR2 is YYEEEE. The V segment lost 2 bases and the J segment 0 bases; nucleotides outside the gene matches: 10. The CDR3 sequence is 17 residues long. The CDR3 bases are TGTGCCAGCAGCTTCCGTGACAGGGGATTTAGCTCCTACGAGCAGTACTTC. Amino acid sequence: CASSFRDRGFSSYEQYF.

The chain recombines TRBV12-3 or TRBV12-4 with TRBJ2-7; D is unresolved. V lost 6 bases and J 0 bases, leaving 9 bases between the germline ends. This CDR3 contains 13 residues. The CDR3 DNA sequence: TGTGCCAGCAGAGATGATAGCTCCTACGAGCAGTACTTC. This gives the protein CASRDDSSYEQYF.

V gene TRBV29-1 combines with J gene TRBJ1-2; D perhaps matches TRBD1 (6 bases). This CDR3 spans 11 amino acids. Germline V gene sequence: CDR1 SQVTM, CDR2 ANQGSEA. Trimming took off 6 bases at V and 7 bases at J, with 12 bases between the two ends. The CDR3 loop is CSVEGVGGYTF. The DNA for the CDR3 is TGCAGCGTGGAGGGGGTCGGTGGCTACACCTTC.